This T cell receptor (beta chain) was retrieved from a study of blood T cell repertoires in COVID-19. Germline V gene sequence: CDR1 SGHAT, CDR2 FQNNGV. The length of the CDR3 is 16 residues. The J segment lost 1 base and the V segment lost 5 bases, leaving 7 bases of the junction unmatched. The assay was immunoSEQ multiplex PCR, and TCRdb's table has in-frame clones only and misses some. The sample lists a few hundred thousand clones, 65% to 85% seen once, with roughly 3.1% in the top ten. Clinical history as reported by participants underpinned cohort assignment. The V call is TRBV11-2, the J call TRBJ2-3; TRBD1 aligns across 9 bases. Sequences were obtained from PBMCs or T cells enriched from blood (not recorded which). This clonotype originated in a man aged 50 or older who had recovered from COVID-19. DNA for the CDR3: TGTGCCAGCAGCCTGAACAGGGGGCTGCGCACAGATACGCAGTATTTT. It yields the protein CASSLNRGLRTDTQYF.